The 24 T cell receptor beta chains below all came from one sample that was sequenced in a study of technical replicates of blood from a handful of donors (dated by TCRdb to between 2016 and 2019). Library method: the immunoSEQ multiplex PCR assay. Not all clones reach the TCRdb copy of this immuneACCESS table, which keeps in-frame sequences only. Checked studies attribute under half of the gap to unresolved V genes and leave the rest unexplained. This sample holds 70,000 to 90,000 clones; 94% were observed only once. 0.39% of the sample lies in the top ten. The sequenced sample consisted of T cells isolated from PBMCs. The receptors come from a human donor in good health.

The chain combines TRBV19 with TRBJ1-5, with no clear D. Germline CDR1 LNHDA, CDR2 SQIVND (reference sequence). V was trimmed by 5 bases and J by 1 base, leaving 6 bases between them. The length of the CDR3 is 13 residues. The CDR3 reads CASSFESNQPQHF. In DNA form, the CDR3 reads TGTGCCAGTAGTTTTGAGAGCAATCAGCCCCAGCATTTT.

The table lists this clone with a count of one. The CDR3 coding sequence is TGTGCCAGCAGCCCCCTGCTAGGAGTTGGCACCGGGGAGCTGTTTTTT. This translates into CASSPLLGVGTGELFF. The chain combines TRBV5-4 with TRBJ2-2; D not certain. The CDR3 sequence is 16 residues long. Germline V gene data show CDR1 as SGHNT and CDR2 as YYREEE (reference sequence). V shed 4 bases and J shed 4 bases, with 17 bases lying between them.

The rearrangement links TRBV11-3 to TRBJ2-1; D remains unclear. V lost 2 bases to trimming and J lost 9 bases, with 14 bases between them. Germline V CDR1 and CDR2: SGHNT, YENEEA. The CDR3 is made up of 14 amino acids. CDR3 DNA sequence: TGTGCCAGCAGCTTAATCTCCCTAGGTGGTGAGCAGTTCTTC. This gives the protein CASSLISLGGEQFF.

The chain recombines TRBV2 with TRBJ1-1; 7 nucleotides agree with TRBD1. This CDR3 contains 14 residues. Germline V gives CDR1 SNHLY, CDR2 FYNNEI. V was clipped by 7 bases and J by 4 bases; unmatched bases: 9. The CDR3 DNA follows: TGTGCCAGCATGAGCGAAGGGGGCTTCACTGAAGCTTTCTTT. This codes for CASMSEGGFTEAFF.

This CDR3 is CASSVGGRREGEQFF. CDR3 nucleotide sequence: TGTGCCAGCAGCGTAGGAGGGAGGCGGGAGGGTGAGCAGTTCTTC. The chain carries TRBV9 and TRBJ2-1, with 9 bases matching TRBD2. Per the germline V gene, CDR1 is SGDLS and CDR2 is YYNGEE. The length of the CDR3 is 15 residues. The ends lost 0 bases at V and 9 bases at J; junction bases unmatched: 7.

The gene calls are TRBV7-3 and TRBJ2-1, with 8 bases aligning to TRBD2. Germline V gene data show CDR1 as SGHTA and CDR2 as FQGTGA. J was trimmed by 8 bases and V by 2 bases; bases with no gene match: 8. The CDR3 covers 15 residues. CDR3 bases: TGTGCCAGCAGCTTAGAGAAGCGGGAGATCGATGAGCAGTTCTTC. Translating gives CASSLEKREIDEQFF.

The rearrangement uses TRBV2 and TRBJ2-7; TRBD2 is a possible D gene (5 bases). Trimming removed 10 bases from V and 4 bases from J, with 17 bases in between. This CDR3 spans 13 amino acids. Germline lookup yields CDR1 SNHLY and CDR2 FYNNEI. The CDR3 spells CATSLGRGYEQYF. CDR3 coding DNA: TGTGCCACCTCACTAGGTCGGGGTTACGAGCAGTACTTC.

The genes are TRBV20-1 and TRBJ2-1; D is perhaps TRBD1 (5 bases). Germline loops: CDR1 DFQATT, CDR2 SNEGSKA (reference sequence). V gave up 3 bases and J gave up 9 bases, with 9 bases separating them. CDR3 length equals 11 residues. As DNA, the CDR3 is TGCAGTGCTAGCGGTACAGGTGAGCAGTTCTTC. As protein: CSASGTGEQFF.

The chain couples TRBV5-1 to TRBJ2-1; TRBD2 matches at 8 bases. Germline CDR1 and CDR2: SGHRS and YFSETQ. This CDR3 region has 14 residues. Germline trimming cut 2 bases from V and 7 bases from J; bases unmatched to any gene: 5. The CDR3 loop is CASSLDERGNEQFF. CDR3 DNA: TGCGCCAGCAGCTTAGATGAGCGGGGGAATGAGCAGTTCTTC. Based on the CDR3 plus reference TRBV5-1 and TRBJ2-1, the full variable domain is KAGVTQTPRYLIKTRGQQVTLSCSPISGHRSVSWYQQTPGQGLQFLFEYFSETQRNKGNFPGRFSGRQFSNSRSEMNVSTLELGDSALYLCASSLDERGNEQFFGPGTRLTVL.

In its sample, this clone was seen once. V gene TRBV28 combines with J gene TRBJ2-7; D may be TRBD2 (6 bases). This CDR3 is 15 amino acids long. Per germline, CDR1 MDHEN and CDR2 SYDVKM. Deletions cut 5 bases from V and 3 bases from J, with 17 bases between. The CDR3 is CASSPPELAHYEQYF. DNA of the CDR3: TGTGCCAGCAGTCCGCCCGAACTAGCACACTACGAGCAGTACTTC.

The chain joins TRBV18 to TRBJ1-5; D call uncertain. This CDR3 is built from 16 residues. Germline CDR1 KGHSH, CDR2 LQKENI. Trimming removed 3 bases from V and 0 bases from J, with 12 bases in between. CDR3 in DNA: TGTGCCAGCTCACCCCCAGAAGACTATAGCAATCAGCCCCAGCATTTT. Protein sequence: CASSPPEDYSNQPQHF.

The chain is built from TRBV11-2 and TRBJ2-5; TRBD1 aligns across 7 bases. The CDR3 runs to 13 residues. Germline V gene data show CDR1 as SGHAT and CDR2 as FQNNGV. V dropped 11 bases and J dropped 3; count of bases not matched to a gene: 9. The CDR3 DNA follows: TGTGCCTCGAGGGGGCGACATAAAGAGACCCAGTACTTC. Translated, it gives CASRGRHKETQYF. The whole variable domain, filled in from reference TRBV11-2 and TRBJ2-5, reads EAGVAQSPRYKIIEKRQSVAFWCNPISGHATLYWYQQILGQGPKLLIQFQNNGVVDDSQLPKDRFSAERLKGVDSTLKIQPAKLEDSAVYLCASRGRHKETQYFGPGTRLLVL.

This clone came up once. This chain uses TRBV7-2 with TRBJ2-7, with 9 bases matching TRBD2. CDR3 length: 16 residues. The V gene end was trimmed by 1 base and the J gene end by 7 bases; junction bases not matched to a gene: 11. Germline V gene data show CDR1 as SGHTA and CDR2 as FQGNSA. The chain's CDR3 is CASSLEYLAGTMEQYF. The CDR3 DNA follows: TGTGCCAGCAGCTTAGAGTATCTAGCGGGAACCATGGAGCAGTACTTC.

This chain connects TRBV6-5 to TRBJ1-2; 9 nucleotides align to TRBD1. CDR1 and CDR2 (germline): MNHEY, SVGAGI. J was trimmed by 8 bases and V by 5 bases; bases with no gene match: 9. The CDR3 length is 14 residues. The CDR3 DNA reads as TGTGCCAGCAGTCGCAGGACAGGGGTCGCGGGCTACACCTTC. Its translation: CASSRRTGVAGYTF.

This sequence joins TRBV30 and TRBJ2-4; TRBD1 might be the D (6 bases). This CDR3 contains 12 residues. V lost 2 bases, J lost 8 bases, and 10 bases lay in between. Germline V CDR1 and CDR2: GTSNPN, SVGIG (reference sequence). The CDR3 sequence: CAWSRDIYIQYF. In DNA form, the CDR3 reads TGTGCCTGGAGTAGGGACATTTACATTCAGTACTTC.

The chain has TRBV7-2 and TRBJ2-7; D remains unclear. Trimming removed 5 bases at V and 4 bases at J, with 9 bases between. The CDR3 has 12 amino acids. Germline CDR1 SGHTA, CDR2 FQGNSA. The CDR3 sequence: CASSRTQYEQYF. The CDR3 DNA reads as TGTGCCAGCAGCCGTACACAGTACGAGCAGTACTTC.

This clone was counted once. The rearrangement links TRBV4-2 to TRBJ2-1, with 10 bases aligning to TRBD2. In germline, CDR1 is LGHNA, CDR2 YNFKEQ. The CDR3 is 17 amino acids. J was trimmed by 10 bases and V by 1 base; bases with no gene match: 13. CDR3 protein: CASSQVASSGSVQEQFF. CDR3 coding DNA: TGTGCCAGCAGCCAAGTGGCTTCTAGCGGGAGTGTACAAGAGCAGTTCTTC.

CDR3 bases: TGTGCCAGCAGTTGGGAACCCTTTTCGGGGGAAAGGGAAAAACTGTTTTTT. Translated, it gives CASSWEPFSGEREKLFF. V usage is TRBV27 and J usage is TRBJ1-4; perhaps TRBD1 as D (5 bases). V gave up 4 bases and J gave up 8 bases, with 23 bases separating them. In germline, CDR1 is MNHEY, CDR2 SMNVEV (reference sequence). The CDR3 length is 17 residues.

This clone was seen a single time. The chain recombines TRBV6-1 with TRBJ2-5; D not resolved. CDR1 and CDR2 (germline): MNHNS, SASEGT. V lost 2 bases and J 7 bases, leaving 11 bases between the germline ends. The CDR3 extends over 13 amino acids. This CDR3 reads CASSEMERGTQYF. As DNA, the CDR3 is TGTGCCAGCAGTGAAATGGAACGAGGGACCCAGTACTTC.

V and J are TRBV9 and TRBJ1-1; TRBD1 agrees at 7 bases. V shed 0 bases and J 3 bases; nucleotides not matched to a gene: 5. Germline V lookup: CDR1 SGDLS, CDR2 YYNGEE. This CDR3 spans 15 amino acids. CDR3: CASSVDTGEDTEAFF. In DNA form, the CDR3 reads TGTGCCAGCAGCGTAGATACAGGGGAGGACACTGAAGCTTTCTTT.

J is TRBJ2-4 and V is TRBV13; TRBD1 aligns across 10 bases. With 5 bases clipped from V and 5 bases from J, the junction kept 6 bases outside the gene matches. Looked up from germline, CDR1 is PRHDT and CDR2 is FYEKMQ (reference sequence). The CDR3 has 15 residues. The CDR3: CASSPIDRGQNIQYF. The CDR3 nucleotides are TGTGCCAGCAGCCCTATAGACAGGGGGCAAAACATTCAGTACTTC.

CDR3: CASSLSGQGTYEQYF. CDR3 nucleotide sequence: TGTGCCAGCAGCTTATCCGGACAGGGCACCTACGAGCAGTACTTC. This rearrangement joins TRBV13 to TRBJ2-7; 8 bases line up with TRBD1. Per the germline V gene, CDR1 is PRHDT and CDR2 is FYEKMQ (reference sequence). The V and J ends lost 2 bases and 2 bases, in that order; junction bases with no gene match: 5. The CDR3 runs 15 residues.

The chain uses TRBV7-3 and TRBJ2-5; D is uncertain. The V gene's germline CDR1 is SGHTA and CDR2 FQGTGA. The CDR3 runs to 16 residues. V was pared by 5 bases and J by 1 base, with 17 bases between. CDR3 loop: CASSPNYATTQETQYF. The CDR3 DNA is TGTGCCAGCAGCCCTAACTATGCGACGACCCAAGAGACCCAGTACTTC. Drawing the rest from reference TRBV7-3 and TRBJ2-5, the complete variable domain is GAGVSQTPSNKVTEKGKYVELRCDPISGHTALYWYRQSLGQGPEFLIYFQGTGAADDSGLPNDRFFAVRPEGSVSTLKIQRTERGDSAVYLCASSPNYATTQETQYFGPGTRLLVL.

The chain employs TRBV19 and TRBJ2-5; D is possibly TRBD1 (6 bases). The CDR3 loop spans 13 amino acids. Germline V gene sequence: CDR1 LNHDA, CDR2 SQIVND (reference sequence). V was shortened by 6 bases and J by 5 bases, with 13 bases between the two germline ends. Written as DNA, the CDR3 is TGTGCCAGTAGCTCGACAGGTCGGGAGACCCAGTACTTC. Protein product: CASSSTGRETQYF.